A single sample gave rise to the 4 T cell receptor beta chains below, sequenced in a study of Ad26.COV2.S vaccination and SARS-CoV-2 variants. Clones were sequenced by immunoSEQ multiplex PCR, and TCRdb holds only the in-frame ones, with some missing. The sample lists about 350,000 clones, 70% to 90% seen once, with 3% to 4% in the top ten. This sample's treatment: about 20 received Ad26.COV2.S at low or high dose, single or two shots; about 5 received placebo; per-sample allocation not given. Following the first vaccine or placebo injection, samples were taken on day 63. The sample consisted of peripheral blood, taken in a trial of Ad26.COV2.S vaccine versus placebo. The source is a person between 18 and 65 years old who received the Ad26.COV2.S COVID-19 vaccine or a placebo.

The chain uses TRBV29-1 and TRBJ1-4; D is possibly TRBD1 (5 bases). Germline V gene data show CDR1 as SQVTM and CDR2 as ANQGSEA. Trimming shortened V by 7 bases and J by 5 bases, and 17 bases separated the two germline ends. The CDR3 contains 14 residues. DNA of the CDR3: TGCAGCGCCCTGATTGGGGCCGGGAATGAAAAACTGTTTTTT. Translated, it gives CSALIGAGNEKLFF.

The chain carries TRBV2 and TRBJ1-2; D is perhaps TRBD1 (6 bases). Germline CDR1 reads SNHLY; CDR2 reads FYNNEI. CDR3 length: 13 amino acids. CDR3 coding DNA: TGTGCAATCCACGGAACAGGGTTGCAGGGCTACACCTTC. Amino acids: CAIHGTGLQGYTF.

The J gene is TRBJ1-1, the V gene TRBV28; 8 bases line up with TRBD1. CDR3 size: 16 residues. V dropped 6 bases and J dropped 2; count of bases not matched to a gene: 11. In germline, CDR1 is MDHEN, CDR2 SYDVKM. Written as DNA, the CDR3 is TGTGCCAGCAGCCGACGATGGACAGGGCTTAACACTGAAGCTTTCTTT. It yields the protein CASSRRWTGLNTEAFF.

This chain joins TRBV18 and TRBJ2-5, with 9 nucleotides matching TRBD2. Germline V gives CDR1 KGHSH, CDR2 LQKENI. V lost 10 bases, J lost 4 bases, and 7 bases stayed unmatched. This CDR3 is built from 13 residues. The CDR3 nucleotides read TGTGCCACACAGCGGGAGGCCAGAGAGACCCAGTACTTC. Its translation: CATQREARETQYF. Full variable domain (rest looked up from reference TRBV18 and TRBJ2-5): NAGVMQNPRHLVRRRGQEARLRCSPMKGHSHVYWYRQLPEEGLKFMVYLQKENIIDESGMPKERFSAEFPKEGPSILRIQQVVRGDSAAYFCATQREARETQYFGPGTRLLVL.